This T cell receptor (beta chain) was documented in a study of T cell responses to AZD1222 COVID-19 vaccine. Regarding the study as a whole: Baseline serostatus was positive in only a handful of AZD1222 recipients.

Trimming cost V 2 bases and J 0 bases, with 14 bases left between them. CDR1 is SGHNT and CDR2 is YYREEE in the germline V gene (reference sequence). The CDR3 is 16 residues long. With regard to this clone: Its antigen remains unidentified.

The repertoire was sequenced with immunoSEQ multiplex PCR; TCRdb's copy has only in-frame clones and lacks some. The sample lists about 150,000 clones; about 91% were seen once. The specimen was peripheral blood, collected on day 0 of AZD1222 vaccination. The chain uses TRBV5-4 and TRBJ1-1; D uncertain. This receptor was taken from an adult in good health. CDR3 coding DNA: TGTGCCAGCAGCTTACCCTCCAGTGGCATGAACACTGAAGCTTTCTTT. Protein sequence: CASSLPSSGMNTEAFF.